A selection of T cell receptor beta chains follows, all from one sample in a study of T cells in Graves' hyperthyroidism and ophthalmopathy. TCRdb used MiXCR to reprocess the multiplex PCR reads, holding one entry per CDR3 protein. The sample includes around 110,000 distinct CDR3 sequences, approximately 15% of them seen just once. Sequencing was done on a sample of blood. Source of these receptors: a woman aged 45-65 years with Graves' hyperthyroidism. The CDR3 runs from the conserved cysteine through the conserved F or W. D genes are given only for firm matches. Some rows mark clone size as missing; the rest say once, few, many or name a class of expanded clone.

V gene	D gene	clone size	J gene	CDR3 DNA	CDR3 protein
TRBV7-9	TRBD2	many	TRBJ2-7	TGTGCCAGCAGCCAACCCATGTGGCTAGCGGGAATACCCTACGAGCAGTACTTC	CASSQPMWLAGIPYEQYF
TRBV28	TRBD2	NA	TRBJ2-1	TGTGCCAGCGGAAGCCTAGCCCGGGGGGTCTCCTACAATGAGCAGTTCTTC	CASGSLARGVSYNEQFF
TRBV28	TRBD1	many	TRBJ2-5	TGTGCCAGCAGTTTATATCGGACAGGAAAAGAGACCCAGTACTTC	CASSLYRTGKETQYF
TRBV28	TRBD2	many	TRBJ2-1	TGTGCCAGCAAGGCGGGAGTAGTTGGTGAGCAGTTCTTC	CASKAGVVGEQFF
TRBV19	NA	NA	TRBJ1-3	TGTGCCAGTAGACCGGGGGGTTCTGGAAACACCATATATTTT	CASRPGGSGNTIYF
TRBV3-1	NA	many	TRBJ1-1	TGTGCCAGCAGCCAGTTGCAGAACACTGAAGCTTTCTTT	CASSQLQNTEAFF
TRBV3-1	NA	many	TRBJ2-7	TGTGCCAGCAGCCAACAGGGAGATTCTTACGAGCAGTACTTC	CASSQQGDSYEQYF
TRBV28	NA	many	TRBJ2-1	TGTGCCAGCAGTCCCCCGGGACTTCACAATGAGCAGTTCTTC	CASSPPGLHNEQFF
TRBV6-2/TRBV6-3	TRBD2	NA	TRBJ2-5	TGTGCCAGCAGTGATCAACTAGCGGGAGGATCAATGGAGACCCAGTACTTC	CASSDQLAGGSMETQYF
TRBV5-1	NA	many	TRBJ1-5	TGCGCCAGCAGCTTGGCGGGGGAACAGCCCCAGCATTTT	CASSLAGEQPQHF
TRBV9	TRBD1	many	TRBJ1-5	TGTGCCAGCAGCGTAGATGGACAGGGCAATCAGCCCCAGCATTTT	CASSVDGQGNQPQHF
TRBV5-1	TRBD2	NA	TRBJ2-2	TGCGCCAGCAGCGCCCCGGGACTAGCGGGAGGAGGCGGGGAGCTGTTTTTT	CASSAPGLAGGGGELFF
TRBV5-4	TRBD1	few	TRBJ2-6	TGTGCCAGCAGCACTCGCCTGGGACAGGGAGGCTCTGGGGCCAACGTCCTGACTTTC	CASSTRLGQGGSGANVLTF
TRBV30	TRBD2	many	TRBJ2-1	TGTGCCTGGAGCGGACTAGCGGGAGGGTCCAATGAGCAGTTCTTC	CAWSGLAGGSNEQFF
TRBV7-8	NA	NA	TRBJ2-3	TGTGCCAGCAGCCCAGCGGGCGGGCCAGATACGCAGTATTTT	CASSPAGGPDTQYF
TRBV20-1	NA	many	TRBJ1-6	TGCAGTCCCAGCGGAAATAATTCACCCCTCCACTTT	CSPSGNNSPLHF
TRBV15	TRBD1	many	TRBJ1-6	TGTGCCACCAGCAGAGTGGCAGGGGGGGGTTCACCCCTCCACTTT	CATSRVAGGGSPLHF
TRBV27	NA	many	TRBJ2-1	TGTGCCAGCAGTTTAACCCTAGGAAATGAGCAGTTCTTC	CASSLTLGNEQFF
TRBV28	NA	NA	TRBJ1-1	TGTGCCAGCACCGTCAGTTCCCCACCTACGGGAACTGAAGCTTTCTTT	CASTVSSPPTGTEAFF
TRBV24-1	NA	NA	TRBJ1-1	TGTGCCACCTCACAATGGGGGACTGAAGCTTTCTTT	CATSQWGTEAFF
TRBV18	TRBD1	many	TRBJ1-1	TGTGCCAGCTCACCTGGACAGGCGGTGACTGAAGCTTTCTTT	CASSPGQAVTEAFF
TRBV3-1	NA	NA	TRBJ2-3	TGTGCCAGCAGCCAAGATCTTGGGGAGTACCTCACAGATACGCAGTATTTT	CASSQDLGEYLTDTQYF
TRBV29-1	TRBD1	many	TRBJ1-2	TGCAGCGTTGACGGGAGGCAGGGGGCACGCGGCTACACCTTC	CSVDGRQGARGYTF
TRBV28	TRBD1	NA	TRBJ1-2	TGTGCCAGCAGTAGTTTGGGGACAGGGGGAGGGTATGGCTACACCTTC	CASSSLGTGGGYGYTF
TRBV27	NA	many	TRBJ2-1	TGTGCCAGCAGTTTACGGACCGGCTCCTACAATGAGCAGTTCTTC	CASSLRTGSYNEQFF
TRBV20-1	NA	few	TRBJ2-1	TGCAGTGCTAGAGACCAGGCGCACTACAATGAGCAGTTCTTC	CSARDQAHYNEQFF
TRBV28	NA	many	TRBJ2-1	TGTGCCAGCAGTTCTAATTGGCGGGGATCTGAGCAGTTCTTC	CASSSNWRGSEQFF
TRBV2	NA	many	TRBJ2-4	TGTGCCAGCGGTTTTCAGGCCGCTGGCAAAAACATTCAGTACTTC	CASGFQAAGKNIQYF
TRBV2	NA	many	TRBJ2-7	TGTGCCAGCAGTGAAGCGTCCTGGCAACAGCAGTACTTC	CASSEASWQQQYF
TRBV3-1	TRBD1	many	TRBJ1-2	TGTGCCAGCAGCCAAGGGAATTTGGCGACAGGGTGGAACTATGGCTACACCTTC	CASSQGNLATGWNYGYTF
TRBV30	TRBD2	NA	TRBJ2-2	TGTGCCGCTTCGCCAGGACTAGCGGGAGCTACCGGGGAGCTGTTTTTT	CAASPGLAGATGELFF
TRBV7-3	NA	NA	TRBJ2-3	TGTGCCAGCAGCTTACTCGGCGAGGATACGCAGTATTTT	CASSLLGEDTQYF
TRBV12-3/TRBV12-4	NA	many	TRBJ1-5	TGTGCCAGCAGTCGACAGGACCTGAACAATCAGCCCCAGCATTTT	CASSRQDLNNQPQHF
TRBV9	NA	many	TRBJ1-1	TGTGCCAGCAGCACCCCGGGCGTTGGGAACACTGAAGCTTTCTTT	CASSTPGVGNTEAFF
TRBV11-1	NA	many	TRBJ1-1	TGTGCCAGCAGCCCGCCTCCCATGACAGGCTCTGGGAGGACTGAAGCTTTCTTT	CASSPPPMTGSGRTEAFF